The TCR beta chain described here comes from a study of blood T cell repertoires in COVID-19. Turning to the study itself: COVID-19 samples collected from the United States, Italy and Spain covered acute and convalescent phases.

Authors' methods: The authors estimated nucleated cell counts from reference gene primer amplification. Using immunoSEQ multiplex PCR, the repertoire was profiled, and TCRdb retains in-frame clones only, with some absent. The V and J calls and clone size come from that table; D and trimming were worked out from the DNA. The sample records more than 200,000 clones, roughly four fifths being singletons. Sequences were obtained from peripheral blood. The sequence came from an elderly man with acute or convalescent COVID-19.

In nucleotides, the CDR3 is TGTGCCAGCAGCTTAAGGGTGACTAGCGGGAGGGGCACAGATACGCAGTATTTT. Translating it yields CASSLRVTSGRGTDTQYF. The chain has TRBV7-3 and TRBJ2-3; 14 nucleotides agree with TRBD2. The CDR3 totals 18 residues. The germline gives CDR1 SGHTA, CDR2 FQGTGA. V trimming: 1 base; J trimming: 1 base; junction bases outside the gene matches: 4.